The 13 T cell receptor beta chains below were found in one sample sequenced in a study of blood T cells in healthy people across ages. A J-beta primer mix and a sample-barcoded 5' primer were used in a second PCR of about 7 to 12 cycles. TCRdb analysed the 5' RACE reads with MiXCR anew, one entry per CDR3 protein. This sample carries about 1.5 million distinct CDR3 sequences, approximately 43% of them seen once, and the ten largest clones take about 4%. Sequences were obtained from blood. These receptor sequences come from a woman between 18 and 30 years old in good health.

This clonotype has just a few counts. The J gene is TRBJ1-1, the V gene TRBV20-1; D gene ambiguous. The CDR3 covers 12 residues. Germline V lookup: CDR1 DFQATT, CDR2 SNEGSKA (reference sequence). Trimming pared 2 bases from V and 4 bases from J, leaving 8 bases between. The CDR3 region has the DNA TGCAGTGCTAGAAAAGGGCCCACTGAAGCTTTCTTT. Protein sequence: CSARKGPTEAFF.

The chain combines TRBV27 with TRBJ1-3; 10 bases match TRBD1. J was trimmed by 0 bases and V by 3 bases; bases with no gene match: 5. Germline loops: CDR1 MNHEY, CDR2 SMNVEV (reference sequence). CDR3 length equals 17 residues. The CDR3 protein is CASSFYRDRGSGNTIYF. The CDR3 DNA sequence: TGTGCCAGCAGTTTTTATCGGGACAGGGGCTCTGGAAACACCATATATTTT.

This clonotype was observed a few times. The DNA for the CDR3 is TGTGCCAGCAGTGAATCATGGGACGAGCAGTTCTTC. Translation gives CASSESWDEQFF. The gene calls are TRBV25-1 and TRBJ2-1; D assignment may be TRBD1 or TRBD2 (5 bases each). The CDR3 consists of 12 residues. The germline V and J ends were trimmed by 1 base and 10 bases, with 8 bases remaining between them. Germline V gene sequence: CDR1 MGHDK, CDR2 SYGVNS.

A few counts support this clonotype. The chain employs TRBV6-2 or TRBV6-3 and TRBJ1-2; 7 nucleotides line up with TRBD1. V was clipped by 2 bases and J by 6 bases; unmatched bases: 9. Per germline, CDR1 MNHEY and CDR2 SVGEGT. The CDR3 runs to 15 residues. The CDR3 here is CASSYVVNRGNGYTF. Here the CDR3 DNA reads TGTGCCAGCAGTTACGTTGTCAACAGGGGCAATGGCTACACCTTC.

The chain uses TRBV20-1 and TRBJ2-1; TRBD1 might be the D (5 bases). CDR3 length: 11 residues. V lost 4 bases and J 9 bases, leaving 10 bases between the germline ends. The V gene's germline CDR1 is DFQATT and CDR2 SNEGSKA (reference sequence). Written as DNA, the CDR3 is TGCAGTGCTAAAAGTCAGGGTGAGCAGTTCTTC. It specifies CSAKSQGEQFF.

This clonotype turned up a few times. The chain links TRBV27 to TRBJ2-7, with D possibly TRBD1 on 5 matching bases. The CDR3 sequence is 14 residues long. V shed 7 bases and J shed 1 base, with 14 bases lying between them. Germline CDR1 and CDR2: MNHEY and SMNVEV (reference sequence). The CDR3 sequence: CASIGLRGSYEQYF. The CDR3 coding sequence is TGTGCCAGCATTGGGTTAAGGGGATCCTACGAGCAGTACTTC.

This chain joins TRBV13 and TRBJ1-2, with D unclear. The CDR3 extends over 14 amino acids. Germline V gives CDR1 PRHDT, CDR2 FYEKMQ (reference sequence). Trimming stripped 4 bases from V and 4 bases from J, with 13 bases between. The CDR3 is CASSSKRKGYGYTF. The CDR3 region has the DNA TGTGCCAGCAGCTCAAAGAGGAAGGGCTATGGCTACACCTTC.

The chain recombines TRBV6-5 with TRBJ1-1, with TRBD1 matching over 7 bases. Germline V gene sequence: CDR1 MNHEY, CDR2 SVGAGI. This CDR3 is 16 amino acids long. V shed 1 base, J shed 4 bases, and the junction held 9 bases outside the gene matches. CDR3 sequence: CASSYLTGSFGTEAFF. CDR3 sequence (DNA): TGTGCCAGCAGTTACTTGACAGGGTCTTTTGGCACTGAAGCTTTCTTT.

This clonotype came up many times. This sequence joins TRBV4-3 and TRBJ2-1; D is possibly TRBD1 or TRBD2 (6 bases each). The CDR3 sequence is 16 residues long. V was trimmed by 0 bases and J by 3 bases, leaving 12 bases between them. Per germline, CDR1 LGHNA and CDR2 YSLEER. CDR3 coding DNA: TGCGCCAGCAGCCAAGATTGGGGGGCGGGCTACAATGAGCAGTTCTTC. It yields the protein CASSQDWGAGYNEQFF.

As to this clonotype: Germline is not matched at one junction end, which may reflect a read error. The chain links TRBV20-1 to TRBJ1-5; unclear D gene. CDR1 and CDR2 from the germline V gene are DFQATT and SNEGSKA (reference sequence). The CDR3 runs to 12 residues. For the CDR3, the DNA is TGCAGTGCGCAGGAGGGCAATCAGCCCCGGCATTTT. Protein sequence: CSAQEGNQPRHF.

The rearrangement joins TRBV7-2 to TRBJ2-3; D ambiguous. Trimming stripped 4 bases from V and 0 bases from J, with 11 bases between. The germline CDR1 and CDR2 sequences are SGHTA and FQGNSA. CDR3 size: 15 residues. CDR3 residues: CASSSRLTSTDTQYF. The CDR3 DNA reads TGTGCCAGCAGCTCCAGACTCACGAGCACAGATACGCAGTATTTT.

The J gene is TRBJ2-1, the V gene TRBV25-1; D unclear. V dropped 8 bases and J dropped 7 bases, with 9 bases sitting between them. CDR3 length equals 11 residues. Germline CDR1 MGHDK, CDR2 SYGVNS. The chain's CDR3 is CASVIGNEQFF. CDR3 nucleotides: TGTGCCAGCGTCATAGGGAATGAGCAGTTCTTC.

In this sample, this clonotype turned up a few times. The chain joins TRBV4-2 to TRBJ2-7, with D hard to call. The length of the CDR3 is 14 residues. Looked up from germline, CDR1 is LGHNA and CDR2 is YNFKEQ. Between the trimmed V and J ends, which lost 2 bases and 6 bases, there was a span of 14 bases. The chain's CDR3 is CASSQSQDPGEQYF. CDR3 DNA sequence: TGTGCCAGCAGCCAATCGCAGGACCCGGGCGAGCAGTACTTC.